The present TCR beta chain was sequenced within a study of cytotoxic CD8 clonotypes in ibrutinib-treated CLL. Across the whole study: The subjects consisted of about 10 relapsed/refractory and about 14 treatment-naive individuals, with 17 IGHV unmutated. Mean productive templates were about 250,000; mean productive rearrangements were around 86,000. Study-wide findings and caveats: Clonality was elevated at ibrutinib response and had returned toward baseline at progression. The study found public clonotypes uncommon, contracting or stable on treatment.

Libraries were prepared by immunoSEQ multiplex PCR; TCRdb keeps only in-frame clonotypes and omits some of them. The data hold about 180,000 clones, with roughly 80% observed a single time. Germline V gene lookup returns CDR1 SGHTA and CDR2 FQGNSA. V dropped 4 bases and J dropped 1 base, with 13 bases sitting between them. The CDR3 runs to 15 residues. In regard to this clone: Its target is unknown.

The starting material was PBMCs, obtained after 24 months of ibrutinib treatment. This TCR derives from a human donor with chronic lymphocytic leukemia. This chain joins TRBV7-2 and TRBJ2-5; tentative D call: TRBD2 (6 bases). CDR3 nucleotides: TGTGCCAGCAGCTCCAGCGGGTACCTCCAAGAGACCCAGTACTTC. Its translation is CASSSSGYLQETQYF.